This T cell receptor beta chain was identified in a study of blood T cell repertoires in COVID-19. V dropped 7 bases and J dropped 2; count of bases not matched to a gene: 7. Germline V gene data show CDR1 as MNHNY and CDR2 as SVGAGI (reference sequence). CDR3 length: 14 amino acids. Data came from immunoSEQ multiplex PCR; TCRdb stores just in-frame clones and leaves some out. The data show some 200,000 clones, roughly 89% seen once. The origin of this receptor is a woman aged 70-85 years with COVID-19, enrolled during active disease. Sequenced material: peripheral blood. V and J are TRBV6-6 and TRBJ2-7; 8 bases agree with TRBD1. The CDR3 sequence is CASNIQGDPYEQYF. CDR3 in DNA: TGTGCCAGCAATATACAGGGGGACCCCTACGAGCAGTACTTC.